This T cell receptor (beta chain) derives from a study of cytomegalovirus exposure and HLA in healthy donors. Nominally healthy donors provided the samples, though records likely missed some immune exposures. The CDR3 runs 13 residues. With 5 bases removed from V and 8 bases from J, the gap between germline ends came to 13 bases. In germline, CDR1 is SEHNR, CDR2 FQNEAQ (reference sequence). This clone was seen a handful of times. Its antigen is currently unknown. Findings of the study overall: According to an earlier analysis, most TCR beta V segments yielded productive rearrangements about 87% or about 30% of the time.

This PCR relied on a set of 60 Vbeta primers and 13 Jbeta primers. Data came from immunoSEQ multiplex PCR; TCRdb stores just in-frame clones and leaves some out. The sample holds tens of thousands of clones, around 78% seen once. The chain combines TRBV7-9 with TRBJ2-4; possible D gene TRBD1, 5 bases. The sequence derives from a male donor in good health and CMV-seropositive. Sequenced input: PBMCs. CDR3 protein: CASSQGGLDIQYF. The CDR3 bases are TGTGCCAGCAGCCAGGGTGGGCTCGACATTCAGTACTTC.